Included here is one TCR beta chain sequence, with context. The data derive from a study of beta chain features in type 1 diabetes. The whole isolated RNA underwent reverse transcription, so sequencing captured expressed TCRB transcripts. TCRdb keeps only in-frame clones here, not all; method: immunoSEQ multiplex PCR. Of fewer than 650,000 clones in the sample, about 16% are singletons; the top ten hold approximately 0.087%. The V end was cut by 1 base, the J end by 3 bases, with 7 bases between. The CDR3 loop spans 13 amino acids. Germline V gene sequence: CDR1 SGHTA, CDR2 FQGNSA. The chain joins TRBV7-2 to TRBJ2-7; D remains ambiguous. The sequenced sample consisted of naive CD4+ T cells from blood. The TCR was taken from a man in his late teens or twenties in good health. The CDR3 nucleotides read TGTGCCAGCAGCTTAGAGGGAATCTACGAGCAGTACTTC. Amino acid sequence: CASSLEGIYEQYF.